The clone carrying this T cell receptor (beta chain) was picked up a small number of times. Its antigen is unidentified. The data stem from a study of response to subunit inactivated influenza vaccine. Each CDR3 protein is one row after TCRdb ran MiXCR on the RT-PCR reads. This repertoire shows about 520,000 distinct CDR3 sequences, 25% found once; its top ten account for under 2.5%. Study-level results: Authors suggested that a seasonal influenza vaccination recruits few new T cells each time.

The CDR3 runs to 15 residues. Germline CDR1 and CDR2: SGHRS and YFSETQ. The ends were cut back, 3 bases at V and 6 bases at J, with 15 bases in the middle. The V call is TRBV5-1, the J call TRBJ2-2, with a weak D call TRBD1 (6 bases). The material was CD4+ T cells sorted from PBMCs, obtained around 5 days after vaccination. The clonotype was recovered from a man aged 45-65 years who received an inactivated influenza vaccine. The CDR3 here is CASSSRQDSPGELFF. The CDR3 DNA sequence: TGCGCCAGCAGCTCGAGACAGGACTCACCCGGGGAGCTGTTTTTT.